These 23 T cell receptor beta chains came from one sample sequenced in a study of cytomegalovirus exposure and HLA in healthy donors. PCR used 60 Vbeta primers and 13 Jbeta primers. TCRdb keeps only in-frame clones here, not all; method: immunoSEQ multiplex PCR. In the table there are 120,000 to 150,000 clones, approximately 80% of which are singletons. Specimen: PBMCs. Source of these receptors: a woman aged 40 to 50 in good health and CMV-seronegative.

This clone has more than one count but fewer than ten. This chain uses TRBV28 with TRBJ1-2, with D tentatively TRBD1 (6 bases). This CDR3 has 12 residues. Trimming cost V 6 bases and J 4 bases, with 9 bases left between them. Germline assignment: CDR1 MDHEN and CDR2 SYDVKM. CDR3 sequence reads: CASSLGGYGYTF. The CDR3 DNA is TGTGCCAGCAGCCTAGGGGGCTATGGCTACACCTTC.

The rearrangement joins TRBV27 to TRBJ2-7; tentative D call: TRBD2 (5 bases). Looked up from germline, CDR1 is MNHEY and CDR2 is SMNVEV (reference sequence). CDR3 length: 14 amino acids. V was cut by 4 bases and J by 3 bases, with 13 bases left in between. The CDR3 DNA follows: TGTGCCAGCAGTTCCGGGATCGCCCTCTACGAGCAGTACTTC. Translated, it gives CASSSGIALYEQYF.

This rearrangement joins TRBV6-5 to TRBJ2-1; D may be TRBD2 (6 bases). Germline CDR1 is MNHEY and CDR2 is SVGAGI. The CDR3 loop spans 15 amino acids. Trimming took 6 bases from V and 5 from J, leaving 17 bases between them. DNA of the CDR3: TGTGCCAGCAGGCTTACTAGCAGCCCCCACAATGAGCAGTTCTTC. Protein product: CASRLTSSPHNEQFF.

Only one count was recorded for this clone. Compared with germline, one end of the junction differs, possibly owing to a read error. DNA for the CDR3: TGTTCCAGCAGCTTAGGGGCGGCAGGGGCCTCTTACAATGAGCAGTTCTTC. As protein: CSSSLGAAGASYNEQFF. The chain recombines TRBV7-9 with TRBJ2-1; D might be TRBD1 (6 bases). The CDR3 consists of 17 residues. Germline CDR1 and CDR2: SEHNR and FQNEAQ (reference sequence).

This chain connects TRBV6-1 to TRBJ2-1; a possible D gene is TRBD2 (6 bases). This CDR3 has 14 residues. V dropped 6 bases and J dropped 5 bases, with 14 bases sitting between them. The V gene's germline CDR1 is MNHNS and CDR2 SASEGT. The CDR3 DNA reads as TGTGCCAGCAGCCGGGACTGGGCGGACAATGAGCAGTTCTTC. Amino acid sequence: CASSRDWADNEQFF.

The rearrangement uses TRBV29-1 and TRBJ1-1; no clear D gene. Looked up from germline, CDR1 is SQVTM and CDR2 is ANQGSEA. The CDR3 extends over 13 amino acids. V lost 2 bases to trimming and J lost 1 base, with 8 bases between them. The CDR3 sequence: CSVESAKNTEAFF. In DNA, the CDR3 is TGCAGCGTTGAATCCGCGAAGAACACTGAAGCTTTCTTT.

The CDR3 is CASSSRVADTQYF. CDR3 DNA: TGTGCCAGCAGCTCCAGGGTGGCAGATACGCAGTATTTT. The chain couples TRBV7-3 to TRBJ2-3; tentatively, D is TRBD1 (5 bases). The germline V gene encodes CDR1 SGHTA and CDR2 FQGTGA. Trimming took 4 bases from V and 4 from J, leaving 9 bases between them. This CDR3 is built from 13 residues.

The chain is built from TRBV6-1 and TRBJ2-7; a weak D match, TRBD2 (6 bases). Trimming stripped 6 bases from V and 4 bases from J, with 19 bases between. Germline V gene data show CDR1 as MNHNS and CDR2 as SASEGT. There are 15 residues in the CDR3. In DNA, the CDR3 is TGTGCCAGCAGGGCGATGGAGGGCCTCGCTTACGAGCAGTACTTC. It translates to CASRAMEGLAYEQYF.

CDR3 loop: CASSLDRVNEQYF. The DNA of the CDR3 is TGTGCCAGCAGCTTAGATCGTGTTAACGAGCAGTACTTC. The genes are TRBV7-9 and TRBJ2-7; D uncertain. This CDR3 is built from 13 residues. Germline V gene data show CDR1 as SEHNR and CDR2 as FQNEAQ (reference sequence). With 1 base removed from V and 5 bases from J, the gap between germline ends came to 9 bases.

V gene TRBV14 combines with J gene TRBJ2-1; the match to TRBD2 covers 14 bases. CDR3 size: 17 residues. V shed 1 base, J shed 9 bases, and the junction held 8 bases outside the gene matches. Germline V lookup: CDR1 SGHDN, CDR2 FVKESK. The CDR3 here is CASSQVGTSGRFTEQFF. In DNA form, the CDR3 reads TGTGCCAGCAGCCAAGTAGGGACTAGCGGGAGATTCACTGAGCAGTTCTTC.

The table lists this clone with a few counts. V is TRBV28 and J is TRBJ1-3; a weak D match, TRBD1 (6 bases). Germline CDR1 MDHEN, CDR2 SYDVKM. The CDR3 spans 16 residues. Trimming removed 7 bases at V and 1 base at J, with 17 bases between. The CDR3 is CASIRWGRSSGNTIYF. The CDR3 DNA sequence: TGTGCCAGCATTCGATGGGGGCGCAGTTCTGGAAACACCATATATTTT.

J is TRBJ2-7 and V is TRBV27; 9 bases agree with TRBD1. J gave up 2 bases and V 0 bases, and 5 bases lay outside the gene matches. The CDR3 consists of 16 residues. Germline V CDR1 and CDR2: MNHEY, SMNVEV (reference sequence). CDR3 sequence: CASSLSWDRVTYEQYF. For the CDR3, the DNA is TGTGCCAGCAGTTTATCGTGGGACAGGGTGACCTACGAGCAGTACTTC.

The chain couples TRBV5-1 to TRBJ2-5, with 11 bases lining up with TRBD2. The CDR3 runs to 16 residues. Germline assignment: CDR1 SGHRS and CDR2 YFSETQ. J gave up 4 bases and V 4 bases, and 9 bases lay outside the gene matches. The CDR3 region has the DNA TGCGCCAGCAGCCTCTTACTAGCGGGAGATGGAGAGACCCAGTACTTC. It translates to CASSLLLAGDGETQYF.

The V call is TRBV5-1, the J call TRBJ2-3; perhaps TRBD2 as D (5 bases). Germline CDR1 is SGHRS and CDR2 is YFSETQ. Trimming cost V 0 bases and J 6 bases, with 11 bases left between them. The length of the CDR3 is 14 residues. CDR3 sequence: CASSLGGRSDTQYF. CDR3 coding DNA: TGCGCCAGCAGCTTGGGTGGGAGATCGGATACGCAGTATTTT.

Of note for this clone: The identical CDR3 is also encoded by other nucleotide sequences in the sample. The CDR3 nucleotides read TGCGCCAGCAGCCAAGATCTCCGGGGTTCCTACGAGCAGTACTTC. This translates into CASSQDLRGSYEQYF. J is TRBJ2-7 and V is TRBV4-3; tentatively, D is TRBD2 (5 bases). The CDR3 consists of 15 residues. Germline CDR1 and CDR2: LGHNA and YSLEER. V dropped 0 bases and J dropped 1 base, with 10 bases sitting between them.

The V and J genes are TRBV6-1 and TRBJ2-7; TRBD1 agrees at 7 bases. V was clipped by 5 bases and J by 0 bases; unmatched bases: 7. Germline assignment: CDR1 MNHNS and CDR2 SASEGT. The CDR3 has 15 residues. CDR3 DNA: TGTGCCAGCAGTTCACAGGGGCTGTTCTCCTACGAGCAGTACTTC. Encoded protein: CASSSQGLFSYEQYF.

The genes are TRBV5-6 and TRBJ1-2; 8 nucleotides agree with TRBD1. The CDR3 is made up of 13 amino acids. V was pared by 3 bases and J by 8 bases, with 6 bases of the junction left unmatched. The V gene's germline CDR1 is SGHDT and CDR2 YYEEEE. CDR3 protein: CASSWQGAEGYTF. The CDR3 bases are TGTGCCAGCAGCTGGCAGGGGGCAGAGGGCTACACCTTC.

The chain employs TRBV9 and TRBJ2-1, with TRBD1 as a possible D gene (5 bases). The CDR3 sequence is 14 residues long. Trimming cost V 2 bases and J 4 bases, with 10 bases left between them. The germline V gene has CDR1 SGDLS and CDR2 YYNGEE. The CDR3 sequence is CASSVGTGYNEQFF. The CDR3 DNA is TGTGCCAGCAGCGTTGGAACAGGTTACAATGAGCAGTTCTTC.

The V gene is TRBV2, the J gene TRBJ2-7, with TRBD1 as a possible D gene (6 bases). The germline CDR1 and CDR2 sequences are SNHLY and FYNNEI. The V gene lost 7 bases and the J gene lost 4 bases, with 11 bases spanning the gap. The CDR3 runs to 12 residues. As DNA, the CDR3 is TGTGCCAGCACAGGGGATGATTACGAGCAGTACTTC. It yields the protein CASTGDDYEQYF.

The CDR3 region has the DNA TGTGCCAGCAGTTTCTTAGGAGGCAATGAGCAGTTCTTC. The encoded protein is CASSFLGGNEQFF. The rearrangement uses TRBV27 and TRBJ2-1; weak D call: TRBD2 (5 bases). With 3 bases removed from V and 6 bases from J, the gap between germline ends came to 9 bases. The CDR3 is 13 amino acids. CDR1 MNHEY and CDR2 SMNVEV come from the germline V gene (reference sequence).

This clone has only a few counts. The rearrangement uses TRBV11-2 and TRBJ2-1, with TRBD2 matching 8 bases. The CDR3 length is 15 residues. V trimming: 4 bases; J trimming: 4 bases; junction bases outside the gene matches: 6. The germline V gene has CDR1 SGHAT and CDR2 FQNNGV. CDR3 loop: CASSSGLALYNEQFF. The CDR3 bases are TGTGCCAGCAGCTCCGGACTAGCTTTATACAATGAGCAGTTCTTC.

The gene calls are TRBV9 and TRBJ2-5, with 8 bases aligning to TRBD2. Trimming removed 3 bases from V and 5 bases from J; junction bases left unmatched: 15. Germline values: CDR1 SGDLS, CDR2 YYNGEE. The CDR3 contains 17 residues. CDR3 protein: CASSARDGRAGGETQYF. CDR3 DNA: TGTGCCAGCAGCGCGAGGGACGGGAGGGCCGGGGGCGAGACCCAGTACTTC.

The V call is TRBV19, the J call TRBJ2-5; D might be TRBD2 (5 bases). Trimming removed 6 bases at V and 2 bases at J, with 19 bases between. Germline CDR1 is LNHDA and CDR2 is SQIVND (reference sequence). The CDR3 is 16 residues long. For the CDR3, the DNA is TGTGCCAGTAGCCGCCGTCAGAGCGGCACTCAAGAGACCCAGTACTTC. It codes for CASSRRQSGTQETQYF.